The 13 T cell receptor beta chains given below trace back to one sample, sequenced in a study of T-cell reconstitution after alpha-beta-depleted transplantation in children. During its preparation, the TCRbeta library received unique molecular identifiers. TCRdb re-called the PCR reads with MiXCR, one entry per CDR3 protein. This sample yields roughly 400,000 distinct CDR3 sequences, of which roughly 43% are seen a single time; 27% belongs to the top ten. Sequenced material: PBMCs, taken before TCRalphabeta/CD19-depleted stem cell transplant. The origin of the receptors is a girl aged 2-10 years with aplastic anemia, due to receive a stem cell transplant.

This clonotype has more than one count but fewer than ten. The rearrangement links TRBV28 to TRBJ2-3; 9 bases match TRBD2. The CDR3 is 16 residues long. CDR1 is MDHEN and CDR2 is SYDVKM in the germline V gene. The junction had 8 bases not matched to a gene; V was cut back by 3 bases and J by 4 bases. The CDR3 sequence is CASSFPAGGVSDTQYF. The CDR3 DNA sequence: TGTGCCAGCAGTTTCCCAGCGGGAGGCGTGTCAGATACGCAGTATTTT. The full variable domain, completed using reference TRBV28 and TRBJ2-3, is DVKVTQSSRYLVKRTGEKVFLECVQDMDHENMFWYRQDPGLGLRLIYFSYDVKMKEKGDIPEGYSVSREKKERFSLILESASTNQTSMYLCASSFPAGGVSDTQYFGPGTRLTVL.

The rearrangement joins TRBV20-1 to TRBJ1-4, with D perhaps TRBD1 (6 bases). V was clipped by 4 bases and J by 13 bases, with 19 bases between them. Germline CDR1 is DFQATT and CDR2 is SNEGSKA (reference sequence). CDR3 size: 13 residues. CDR3 sequence reads: CSATEGGRIGLFF. In DNA form, the CDR3 reads TGCAGTGCTACCGAGGGGGGAAGGATCGGACTGTTTTTT.

This clonotype was observed at least ten times. The chain recombines TRBV20-1 with TRBJ1-5; the D gene is possibly TRBD1 (6 bases). V dropped 6 bases and J dropped 4 bases, with 13 bases sitting between them. The CDR3 totals 13 residues. Germline loops: CDR1 DFQATT, CDR2 SNEGSKA (reference sequence). CDR3: CSAPKGGNQPQHF. As DNA, the CDR3 is TGCAGTGCCCCCAAGGGGGGAAATCAGCCCCAGCATTTT.

The V gene is TRBV2, the J gene TRBJ2-7; 9 bases are a match to TRBD1. CDR1 SNHLY and CDR2 FYNNEI come from the germline V gene. CDR3 length: 19 residues. Trimming at V came to 8 bases and at J to 2 bases, leaving 22 bases not matched to a gene. CDR3 protein: CASCFSYSAWTGEAYEQYF. CDR3 DNA sequence: TGTGCCAGCTGTTTTTCCTACTCGGCCTGGACAGGGGAGGCCTACGAGCAGTACTTC.

This chain joins TRBV12-3 or TRBV12-4 and TRBJ2-3; D unresolved. V lost 4 bases and J 8 bases, leaving 10 bases between the germline ends. CDR3 size: 12 residues. CDR3 bases: TGTGCCAGCAGTTCCCTTCTGGGTACGCAGTATTTT. Encoded protein: CASSSLLGTQYF.

This clonotype has a handful of counts. The rearrangement uses TRBV7-2 and TRBJ2-2; D remains ambiguous. The germline V and J ends were trimmed by 7 bases and 4 bases, with 7 bases remaining between them. In germline, CDR1 is SGHTA, CDR2 FQGNSA. CDR3 length: 12 residues. The CDR3 DNA reads TGTGCCAGCAACCGGCTCACCGGGGAGCTGTTTTTT. This codes for CASNRLTGELFF.

The chain combines TRBV12-3 or TRBV12-4 with TRBJ2-5, with TRBD2 matching 7 bases. V was clipped by 2 bases and J by 5 bases; unmatched bases: 8. This CDR3 is 15 amino acids long. As DNA, the CDR3 is TGTGCCAGCAGTTTACATCGGGGGGTGGAGGAGACCCAGTACTTC. As protein: CASSLHRGVEETQYF.

The sample holds many counts of this clonotype. This chain connects TRBV20-1 to TRBJ2-7; D tentatively reads TRBD1 or TRBD2 (5 bases each). V was clipped by 8 bases and J by 2 bases, with 10 bases between them. Germline values: CDR1 DFQATT, CDR2 SNEGSKA (reference sequence). CDR3 length: 11 residues. CDR3 amino acids: CSTPGPYEQYF. The DNA for the CDR3 is TGCAGTACCCCGGGGCCCTACGAGCAGTACTTC.

In this sample, this clonotype turned up many times. The chain employs TRBV7-2 and TRBJ2-5; D is unresolved. Germline CDR1 and CDR2: SGHTA and FQGNSA. V shed 3 bases and J shed 4 bases, with 6 bases lying between them. The CDR3 has 12 residues. The CDR3 coding sequence is TGTGCCAGCAGCTTTCCCGGAGAGACCCAGTACTTC. Translated, it gives CASSFPGETQYF.

The genes are TRBV27 and TRBJ1-2; 12 bases line up with TRBD1. V lost 2 bases and J lost 6; bases outside the gene matches: 4. The germline gives CDR1 MNHEY, CDR2 SMNVEV (reference sequence). The CDR3 spans 15 residues. The chain's CDR3 is CASSLEGTGGDGYTF. The CDR3 coding sequence is TGTGCCAGCAGTTTAGAAGGGACAGGGGGCGATGGCTACACCTTC.

This clonotype was counted between two and nine times. The V and J genes are TRBV3-1 and TRBJ2-7, with D possibly called TRBD1 or TRBD2 (5 bases each). This CDR3 comprises 12 residues. V was trimmed by 4 bases and J by 6 bases, leaving 10 bases between them. Germline loops: CDR1 LGHDT, CDR2 YNNKEL (reference sequence). CDR3 nucleotides: TGTGCCAGCAGCCCCCAGGGAGCCGAGCAGTACTTC. Encoded protein: CASSPQGAEQYF.

The chain employs TRBV28 and TRBJ2-1; 9 bases are a match to TRBD1. V shed 6 bases, J shed 6 bases, and the junction held 9 bases outside the gene matches. The length of the CDR3 is 15 residues. Germline CDR1 is MDHEN and CDR2 is SYDVKM. The CDR3 DNA reads as TGTGCCAGCAGCAGTATCGACAGGGGGGTCAATGAGCAGTTCTTC. It yields the protein CASSSIDRGVNEQFF.

In this sample, this clonotype turned up a few times. The chain employs TRBV27 and TRBJ1-2; 9 nucleotides agree with TRBD1. Germline CDR1 MNHEY, CDR2 SMNVEV (reference sequence). The CDR3 length is 15 residues. The V and J ends lost 5 bases and 9 bases, in that order; junction bases with no gene match: 13. The CDR3 DNA is TGTGCCAGCAGTGCTACCGGGACAGGGAAGCCAAGCTACACCTTC. The encoded protein is CASSATGTGKPSYTF.